This is a list of T cell receptor beta chains from one sample in a study of memory CD4+ T cells and cytomegalovirus serostatus. The assay was immunoSEQ multiplex PCR, and TCRdb's table has in-frame clones only and misses some. This sample carries about 67,000 clones, roughly 76% of them seen once, and the ten largest clones take about 4.5%. Material for sequencing was memory CD4+ T cells from blood. The source is an adult in good health and CMV-seropositive. The CDR3 runs from the conserved cysteine through the conserved F or W. The D gene is left open where the match is weak. The size field is filled for only some rows; it gives once, few, many or a size class.

V: TRBV4-2
D: TRBD2
size: -
J: TRBJ2-7
DNA: TGTGCCAGCAGCCGAACTAGCGGGAGTTACGAGCAGTACTTC
CDR3: CASSRTSGSYEQYF

V: TRBV6-4
D: -
size: -
J: TRBJ1-1
DNA: TGTGCCAGCAGTGAGTCGGGACACACTGAAGCTTTCTTT
CDR3: CASSESGHTEAFF

V: TRBV6-5
D: TRBD1
size: -
J: TRBJ1-1
DNA: TGTGCCAGCAGTGGGACAGGGTTTGGCACTGAAGCTTTCTTT
CDR3: CASSGTGFGTEAFF

V: TRBV19
D: TRBD2
size: -
J: TRBJ2-1
DNA: TGTGCCAGTAGCCGAAACCCGGCCCGGGGGGACGATGAGCAGTTCTTC
CDR3: CASSRNPARGDDEQFF

V: TRBV5-1
D: -
size: -
J: TRBJ2-7
DNA: TGCGCCAGCAGCTTGGGAGACACTCTCTACGAGCAGTACTTC
CDR3: CASSLGDTLYEQYF

V: TRBV30
D: TRBD2
size: few
J: TRBJ2-1
DNA: TGTGCCTGGAGCATACGGGGCGGGGGGGCGGTTGGTGAGCAGTTCTTC
CDR3: CAWSIRGGGAVGEQFF

V: TRBV7-2
D: TRBD1
size: once
J: TRBJ1-2
DNA: TGTGCCAGCAGCTTTGACGGGACAGGCCTCAGCTACACCTTC
CDR3: CASSFDGTGLSYTF

V: TRBV30
D: -
size: -
J: TRBJ2-3
DNA: TGTGCCTGGATAGGGGCGGGTGCGGTCACAGATACGCAGTATTTT
CDR3: CAWIGAGAVTDTQYF

V: TRBV28
D: -
size: once
J: TRBJ2-5
DNA: TGTGCCAGCAGTAATGGCGTTGAGAAGACCCAGTACTTC
CDR3: CASSNGVEKTQYF

V: TRBV6-5
D: -
size: -
J: TRBJ1-2
DNA: TGTGCCAGCACTAGGACAGCTGGGAACTATGGCTACACCTTC
CDR3: CASTRTAGNYGYTF

V: TRBV7-9
D: -
size: -
J: TRBJ1-4
DNA: TGTGCCAGCAGCTTAACAGTGCAGGGTGAAAAACTGTTTTTT
CDR3: CASSLTVQGEKLFF

V: TRBV4-2
D: -
size: -
J: TRBJ1-5
DNA: TGTGCCAGCAGCCAAGCGGGGGGCGCAAGTCAGCCCCAGCATTTT
CDR3: CASSQAGGASQPQHF

V: TRBV5-5
D: TRBD2
size: -
J: TRBJ2-7
DNA: TGTGCCAGCAGCTTGGTCCTAGCGGGCCACGAGCAGTACTTC
CDR3: CASSLVLAGHEQYF

V: TRBV5-6
D: -
size: once
J: TRBJ2-2
DNA: TGTGCCAGCAGCTTTACAGACTCCTCTGGGGAGCTGTTTTTT
CDR3: CASSFTDSSGELFF

V: TRBV7-8
D: -
size: -
J: TRBJ2-1
DNA: TGTGCCAGCAGCTCGGGACTGCCGGGGAATGAGCAGTTCTTC
CDR3: CASSSGLPGNEQFF

V: TRBV6-6
D: -
size: once
J: TRBJ2-2
DNA: TGTGCCAGCAGTCGGTCGACTTTATACACCGGGGAGCTGTTTTTT
CDR3: CASSRSTLYTGELFF

V: TRBV19
D: TRBD1
size: -
J: TRBJ1-1
DNA: TGTGCCAGTAGTAGACCGGGACAGGGTACTGAAGCTTTCTTT
CDR3: CASSRPGQGTEAFF

V: TRBV5-1
D: TRBD1
size: -
J: TRBJ1-1
DNA: TGCGCCAGCCGACAGGGAGACACTGAAGCTTTCTTT
CDR3: CASRQGDTEAFF